This TCR beta chain was obtained from a study of blood T cell repertoires in COVID-19. The CDR3 contains 17 residues. The germline gives CDR1 MNHEY, CDR2 SMNVEV (reference sequence). With 6 bases clipped from V and 3 bases from J, the junction kept 10 bases outside the gene matches. Across 20 to 25 US areas, participants ranged in age from about 18 to 100 years. Participants were placed into cohorts based on the clinical history they reported. Assay used: immunoSEQ multiplex PCR; TCRdb lists only in-frame clones, some missing. The sample includes about 400,000 clones, roughly 87% of them seen just once.

The sequenced sample was PBMCs or T cells enriched from blood (not recorded which). The J gene is TRBJ2-1, the V gene TRBV27, with 11 bases identical to TRBD2. This sequence was found in a woman in her thirties or forties with acute COVID-19. CDR3 bases: TGTGCCAGCAGACCCCGACTAGCGGGACTGGTCTACAATGAGCAGTTCTTC. It encodes CASRPRLAGLVYNEQFF.